This TCR beta chain emerged from a study of blood T cell repertoires in COVID-19. Profiled with immunoSEQ multiplex PCR; TCRdb holds only in-frame clones, not every one. The sample yields 95,000 to 150,000 clones, 87% seen once. This clone was detected only once. This receptor was identified in a woman in her forties or fifties with acute or convalescent COVID-19. The sample was peripheral blood.

CDR3 nucleotide sequence: TGCGCCAGCACCCCGCCCGCCGGGACTAGCGGGACCGAGCAGTACTTC. It encodes CASTPPAGTSGTEQYF. V gene TRBV5-1 combines with J gene TRBJ2-7, with 13 bases fitting TRBD2. Germline-derived CDR1 and CDR2 are SGHRS and YFSETQ. Losses at the gene ends were 6 bases for V and 6 bases for J; bases not matched to a gene: 12. The CDR3 sequence is 16 residues long.